This T cell receptor beta chain was captured by sequencing in a study of cytomegalovirus exposure and HLA in healthy donors. The germline V and J ends were trimmed by 6 bases and 6 bases, with 18 bases remaining between them. Germline V gives CDR1 ENHRY, CDR2 SYGVKD. This CDR3 comprises 14 residues. PCR involved 60 Vbeta and 13 Jbeta primers. Here immunoSEQ multiplex PCR was the method, and the copy in TCRdb shows in-frame clones only, minus some. The table lists some 82,000 clones. Study-wide results and caveats: On later analysis, the bulk of CMV-associated TCR beta chains appeared to be HLA-restricted. Reported results showed that the classifier diagnosed cytomegalovirus status with high specificity and sensitivity.

As concerns this clone: Its antigen is unknown.

What was sequenced was PBMCs. The sequence was collected from a woman aged 30 to 39 in good health and CMV-seronegative. This chain joins TRBV10-3 and TRBJ2-7; D possibly corresponds to TRBD1 (6 bases). For the CDR3, the DNA is TGTGCCATCAGAGAAAGGCTACAGGGCGGCGAGCAGTACTTC. This translates into CAIRERLQGGEQYF.